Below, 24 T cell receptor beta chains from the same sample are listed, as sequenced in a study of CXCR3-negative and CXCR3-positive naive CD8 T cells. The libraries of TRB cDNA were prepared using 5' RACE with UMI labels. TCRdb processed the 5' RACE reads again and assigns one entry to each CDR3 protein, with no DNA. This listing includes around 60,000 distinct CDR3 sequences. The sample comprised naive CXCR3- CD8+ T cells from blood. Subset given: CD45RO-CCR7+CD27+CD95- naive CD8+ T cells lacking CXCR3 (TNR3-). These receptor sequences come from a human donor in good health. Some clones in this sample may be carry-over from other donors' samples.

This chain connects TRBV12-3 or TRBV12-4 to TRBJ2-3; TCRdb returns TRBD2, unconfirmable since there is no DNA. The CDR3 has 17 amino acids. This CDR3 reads CASSFHSGGGETDTQYF.

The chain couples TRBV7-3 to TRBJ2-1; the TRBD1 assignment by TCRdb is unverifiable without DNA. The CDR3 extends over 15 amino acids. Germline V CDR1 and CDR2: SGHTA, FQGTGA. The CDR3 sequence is CASSFGAGNYNEQFF.

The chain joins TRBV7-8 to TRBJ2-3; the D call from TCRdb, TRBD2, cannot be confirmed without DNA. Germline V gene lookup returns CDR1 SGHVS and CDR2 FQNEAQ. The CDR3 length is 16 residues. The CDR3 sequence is CASSPRLAGGADTQYF.

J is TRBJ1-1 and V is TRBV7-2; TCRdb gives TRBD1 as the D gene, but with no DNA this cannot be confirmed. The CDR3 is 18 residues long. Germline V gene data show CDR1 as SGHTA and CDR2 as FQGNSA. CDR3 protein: CASSPSVGLRISGTEAFF.

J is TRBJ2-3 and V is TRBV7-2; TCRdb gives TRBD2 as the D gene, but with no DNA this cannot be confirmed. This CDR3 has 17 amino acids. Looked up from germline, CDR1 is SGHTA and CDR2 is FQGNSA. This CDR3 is CASSLAGTSGLTDTQYF.

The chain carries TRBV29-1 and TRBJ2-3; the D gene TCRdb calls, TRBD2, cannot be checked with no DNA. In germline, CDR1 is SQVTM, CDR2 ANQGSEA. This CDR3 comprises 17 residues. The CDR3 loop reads CSVDDPILAGDTDTQYF.

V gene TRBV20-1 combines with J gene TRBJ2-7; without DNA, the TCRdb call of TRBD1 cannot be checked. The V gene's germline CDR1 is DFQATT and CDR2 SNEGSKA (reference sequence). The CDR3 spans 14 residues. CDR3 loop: CSALGGRGLYEQYF.

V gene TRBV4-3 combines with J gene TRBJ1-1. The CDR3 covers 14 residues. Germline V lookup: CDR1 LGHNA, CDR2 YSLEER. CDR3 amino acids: CASSQDRRNTEAFF.

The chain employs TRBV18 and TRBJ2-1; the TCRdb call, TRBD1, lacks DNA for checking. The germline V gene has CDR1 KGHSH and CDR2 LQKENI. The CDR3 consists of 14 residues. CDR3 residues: CATSGQPAFEGQFF.

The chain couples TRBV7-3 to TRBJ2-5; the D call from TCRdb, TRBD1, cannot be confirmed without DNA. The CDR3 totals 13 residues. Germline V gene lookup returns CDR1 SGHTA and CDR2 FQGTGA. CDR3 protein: CASSLWGQETQYF. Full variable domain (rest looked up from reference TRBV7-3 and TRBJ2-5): GAGVSQTPSNKVTEKGKYVELRCDPISGHTALYWYRQSLGQGPEFLIYFQGTGAADDSGLPNDRFFAVRPEGSVSTLKIQRTERGDSAVYLCASSLWGQETQYFGPGTRLLVL.

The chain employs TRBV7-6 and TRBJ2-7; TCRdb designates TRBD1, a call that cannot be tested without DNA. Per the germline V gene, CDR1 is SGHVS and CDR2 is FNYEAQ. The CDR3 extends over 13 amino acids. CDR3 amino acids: CASSAGQDYEQYF.

CDR3 loop: CSVEVYETQYF. The chain uses TRBV29-1 and TRBJ2-5. Germline lookup yields CDR1 SQVTM and CDR2 ANQGSEA. There are 11 residues in the CDR3.

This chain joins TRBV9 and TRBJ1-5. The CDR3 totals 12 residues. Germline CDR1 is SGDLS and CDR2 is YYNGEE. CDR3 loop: CASSVGDQPQHF.

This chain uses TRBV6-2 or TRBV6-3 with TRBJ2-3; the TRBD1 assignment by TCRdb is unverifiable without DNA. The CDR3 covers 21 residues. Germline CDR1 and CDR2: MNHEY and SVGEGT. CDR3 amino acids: CASSYPLTGTGITPSTDTQYF.

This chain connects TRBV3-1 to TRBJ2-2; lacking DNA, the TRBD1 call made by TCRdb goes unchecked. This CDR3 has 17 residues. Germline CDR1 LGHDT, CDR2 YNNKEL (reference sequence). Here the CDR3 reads CASSPTQGHTNTGELFF.

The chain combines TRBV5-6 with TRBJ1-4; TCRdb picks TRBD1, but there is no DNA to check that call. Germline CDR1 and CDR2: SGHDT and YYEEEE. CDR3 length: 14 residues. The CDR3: CASSGTGTGVELFF.

CDR3 in amino acids: CASSAPKAGARDTQYF. This chain connects TRBV12-3 or TRBV12-4 to TRBJ2-3; absent DNA, TCRdb's TRBD1 call cannot be checked. The CDR3 extends over 16 amino acids.

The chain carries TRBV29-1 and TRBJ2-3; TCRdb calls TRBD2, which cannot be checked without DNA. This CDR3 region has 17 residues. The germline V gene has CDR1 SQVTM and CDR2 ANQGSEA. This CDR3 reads CSVEGSSSRTSTDTQYF.

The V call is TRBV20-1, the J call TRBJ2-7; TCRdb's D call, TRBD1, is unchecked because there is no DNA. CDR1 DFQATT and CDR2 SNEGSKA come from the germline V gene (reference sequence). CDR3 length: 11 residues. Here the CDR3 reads CSALRGDEQYF.

The CDR3 loop reads CASRHAVGGSNQPQHF. This rearrangement joins TRBV28 to TRBJ1-5; the D call of TRBD1 rests on TCRdb alone, since no DNA is present to check it. Germline V gene sequence: CDR1 MDHEN, CDR2 SYDVKM. The CDR3 loop spans 16 amino acids.

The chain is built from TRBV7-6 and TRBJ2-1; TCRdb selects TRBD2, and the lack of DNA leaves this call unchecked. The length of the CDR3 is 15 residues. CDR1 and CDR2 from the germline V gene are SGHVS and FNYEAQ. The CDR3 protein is CASSPLDWLAGEQFF.

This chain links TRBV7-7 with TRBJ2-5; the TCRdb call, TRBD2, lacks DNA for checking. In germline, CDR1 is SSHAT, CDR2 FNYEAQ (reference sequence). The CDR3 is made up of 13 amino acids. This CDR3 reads CASSGLVGETQYF. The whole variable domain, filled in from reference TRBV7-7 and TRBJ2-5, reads GAGVSQSPRYKVTKRGQDVTLRCDPISSHATLYWYQQALGQGPEFLTYFNYEAQPDKSGLPSDRFSAERPEGSISTLTIQRTEQRDSAMYRCASSGLVGETQYFGPGTRLLVL.

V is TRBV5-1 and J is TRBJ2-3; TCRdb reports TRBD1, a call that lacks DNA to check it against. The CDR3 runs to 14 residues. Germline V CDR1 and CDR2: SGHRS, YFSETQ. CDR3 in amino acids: CASSWGTGTGTQYF.

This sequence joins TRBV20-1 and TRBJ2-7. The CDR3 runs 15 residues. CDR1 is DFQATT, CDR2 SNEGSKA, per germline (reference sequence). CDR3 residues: CSAKTTLGNPVEQYF.